The rows below give T cell receptor beta chains drawn from one sample of a study of T-cell reconstitution after alpha-beta-depleted transplantation in children. TCRdb passed the PCR reads through MiXCR, listing each CDR3 protein once. The sample comprises fewer than 700,000 distinct CDR3 sequences, roughly 23% of which are singletons, and 13% to 15% rests with the top ten. This specimen was PBMCs, mostly from graft donor cells, taken 360 days after TCRalphabeta/CD19-depleted stem cell transplant. The source of these receptors is a boy less than two years old who had a stem cell transplant for acute myeloid leukemia, so the T cells may come from the graft donor. Each CDR3 is given with its conserved first and last residue. Each record gives: CDR3 protein, CDR3 DNA, clone size, J gene, D gene, V gene. The D gene is left open where the match is weak. Some rows mark clone size as missing; the rest say once, few, many or name a class of expanded clone.

CDR3: CSASRQGANTGELFF
DNA: TGCAGTGCTAGCCGACAGGGGGCGAACACCGGGGAGCTGTTTTTT
size: few
J: TRBJ2-2
D: TRBD1
V: TRBV20-1

CDR3: CASSLTELTDTQYF
DNA: TGTGCCAGCAGCTTGACAGAACTCACAGATACGCAGTATTTT
size: NA
J: TRBJ2-3
D: NA
V: TRBV7-3

CDR3: CASSLGGSGGSTDTQYF
DNA: TGCGCCAGCAGCTTGGGAGGTTCCGGGGGTAGCACAGATACGCAGTATTTT
size: NA
J: TRBJ2-3
D: NA
V: TRBV5-1

CDR3: CASSSHNLRGSYNEQFF
DNA: TGTGCCAGCAGCTCCCACAACCTCAGGGGCTCCTACAATGAGCAGTTCTTC
size: NA
J: TRBJ2-1
D: NA
V: TRBV11-2

CDR3: CSARSIGPVLPFF
DNA: TGCAGTGCTAGATCTATAGGACCCGTGTTACCGTTTTTT
size: NA
J: TRBJ1-1
D: NA
V: TRBV20-1

CDR3: CSVGSSGNTEAFF
DNA: TGCAGCGTTGGATCGAGCGGGAACACTGAAGCTTTCTTT
size: NA
J: TRBJ1-1
D: NA
V: TRBV29-1

CDR3: CASSRQGSEQFF
DNA: TGTGCCAGCAGTCGTCAGGGGAGTGAGCAGTTCTTC
size: few
J: TRBJ2-1
D: NA
V: TRBV6-5

CDR3: CASTPPGYNSPLHF
DNA: TGTGCCAGCACCCCTCCCGGTTATAATTCACCCCTCCACTTT
size: NA
J: TRBJ1-6
D: NA
V: TRBV12-3/TRBV12-4

CDR3: CASSLNHSLREKLFF
DNA: TGCGCCAGCAGCTTGAATCACAGCTTGCGGGAAAAACTGTTTTTT
size: NA
J: TRBJ1-4
D: NA
V: TRBV5-1

CDR3: CASSRDVGNQPQHF
DNA: TGTGCCAGCAGCCGGGACGTGGGCAATCAGCCCCAGCATTTT
size: few
J: TRBJ1-5
D: NA
V: TRBV2

CDR3: CSARSLGGLDGYTF
DNA: TGCAGTGCTAGAAGTCTTGGGGGATTGGATGGCTACACCTTC
size: NA
J: TRBJ1-2
D: NA
V: TRBV20-1

CDR3: CASSGADPGHNEQFF
DNA: TGTGCTAGTAGCGGGGCCGACCCAGGGCACAATGAGCAGTTCTTC
size: few
J: TRBJ2-1
D: TRBD2
V: TRBV12-5

CDR3: CSVAVATNEKLFF
DNA: TGCAGCGTTGCAGTGGCAACTAATGAAAAACTGTTTTTT
size: many
J: TRBJ1-4
D: NA
V: TRBV29-1

CDR3: CASTQGGGLETQYF
DNA: TGTGCCAGCACCCAGGGAGGGGGCTTGGAGACCCAGTACTTC
size: few
J: TRBJ2-5
D: NA
V: TRBV28

CDR3: CAIRLQDYNEQFF
DNA: TGTGCCATCAGGTTGCAGGACTACAATGAGCAGTTCTTC
size: many
J: TRBJ2-1
D: NA
V: TRBV10-3

CDR3: CASSPTQYEQYF
DNA: TGTGCCAGCTCACCAACACAGTACGAGCAGTACTTC
size: few
J: TRBJ2-7
D: NA
V: TRBV18

CDR3: CASSLDRGIQETQYF
DNA: TGTGCCAGCAGCTTAGACAGGGGGATACAAGAGACCCAGTACTTC
size: NA
J: TRBJ2-5
D: TRBD1
V: TRBV7-2

CDR3: CASSDRHNTGELFF
DNA: TGCGCCAGCAGTGATCGGCATAACACCGGGGAGCTGTTTTTT
size: NA
J: TRBJ2-2
D: NA
V: TRBV10-2

CDR3: CASSSTPGPQETQYF
DNA: TGTGCCAGCAGTTCAACACCGGGACCACAAGAGACCCAGTACTTC
size: few
J: TRBJ2-5
D: NA
V: TRBV27

CDR3: CSASRGNQPQHF
DNA: TGCAGTGCTAGTCGAGGCAATCAGCCCCAGCATTTT
size: many
J: TRBJ1-5
D: NA
V: TRBV20-1

CDR3: CASSPGTGPRNGYTF
DNA: TGTGCCAGCTCACCCGGGACAGGACCACGTAATGGCTACACCTTC
size: few
J: TRBJ1-2
D: TRBD1
V: TRBV18

CDR3: CSVQTGVNTEAFF
DNA: TGCAGCGTGCAGACAGGGGTTAACACTGAAGCTTTCTTT
size: NA
J: TRBJ1-1
D: TRBD1
V: TRBV29-1

CDR3: CACTQEGRGPDTQYF
DNA: TGTGCCTGCACCCAAGAAGGGCGAGGGCCTGATACGCAGTATTTT
size: NA
J: TRBJ2-3
D: NA
V: TRBV3-1

CDR3: CSAPDRASTDTQYF
DNA: TGCAGTGCGCCGGACAGGGCCAGCACAGATACGCAGTATTTT
size: many
J: TRBJ2-3
D: TRBD1
V: TRBV20-1

CDR3: CSASRLASFNEQFF
DNA: TGCAGTGCTAGTAGACTAGCGTCCTTCAATGAGCAGTTCTTC
size: few
J: TRBJ2-1
D: TRBD2
V: TRBV20-1

CDR3: CSARDTGRTLYEQYF
DNA: TGCAGTGCTAGAGACACCGGACGGACGCTATACGAGCAGTACTTC
size: NA
J: TRBJ2-7
D: NA
V: TRBV20-1

CDR3: CSARAQRLAGYSYEQYF
DNA: TGCAGTGCTAGAGCCCAGAGACTAGCGGGTTACTCCTACGAGCAGTACTTC
size: NA
J: TRBJ2-7
D: TRBD2
V: TRBV20-1

CDR3: CASSLRLAEDTDTQYF
DNA: TGTGCCAGCAGTTTACGGCTAGCGGAAGACACAGATACGCAGTATTTT
size: few
J: TRBJ2-3
D: TRBD2
V: TRBV12-3/TRBV12-4

CDR3: CASSPQGRGHYGYTF
DNA: TGTGCCAGCAGCCCCCAGGGCAGGGGTCATTATGGCTACACCTTC
size: many
J: TRBJ1-2
D: NA
V: TRBV3-1

CDR3: CASTGLAGGSTYNEQFF
DNA: TGTGCCAGCACGGGTCTAGCGGGGGGTTCCACCTACAATGAGCAGTTCTTC
size: NA
J: TRBJ2-1
D: TRBD2
V: TRBV27